These 21 T cell receptor beta chains were all obtained from the same sample, sequenced in a study of T-cell memory formation after mild COVID-19. TCRdb processed the 5' RACE reads anew with MiXCR; each CDR3 protein has one entry. The sample has roughly 600,000 distinct CDR3 sequences, more than 15% seen once. The source material was PBMCs or a T cell subset sorted from them (not recorded which). These receptor sequences come from an adult woman who had mild COVID-19 (a few samples of this study predate the infection). Cell type and time point are not known.

The V and J genes are TRBV4-1 and TRBJ2-1; 10 nucleotides line up with TRBD1. The germline V gene encodes CDR1 MGHRA and CDR2 YSYEKL. V shed 0 bases and J 6 bases; nucleotides not matched to a gene: 8. The CDR3 is made up of 17 amino acids. The CDR3 DNA reads TGCGCCAGCAGCCAAGAGGTGGGACAGGGGCCGGGCAATGAGCAGTTCTTC. This sequence encodes CASSQEVGQGPGNEQFF.

This clonotype was found a few times. The chain recombines TRBV7-6 with TRBJ2-3; TRBD1 aligns across 12 bases. Per the germline V gene, CDR1 is SGHVS and CDR2 is FNYEAQ. J lost 2 bases, V lost 5 bases, and 5 bases had no gene match. The CDR3 covers 16 residues. CDR3 sequence: CASSQLGQGATDTQYF. CDR3 nucleotides: TGTGCCAGCAGCCAGCTGGGACAGGGGGCCACAGATACGCAGTATTTT. Looking up the rest from reference TRBV7-6 and TRBJ2-3 gives the full variable domain: GAGVSQSPRYKVTKRGQDVALRCDPISGHVSLYWYRQALGQGPEFLTYFNYEAQQDKSGLPNDRFSAERPEGSISTLTIQRTEQRDSAMYRCASSQLGQGATDTQYFGPGTRLTVL.

V is TRBV21-1 and J is TRBJ1-2; TRBD1 was called by the table and not checked on the DNA. TRBV21-1 is a recognized pseudogene. The CDR3 covers 15 residues. CDR3 sequence (DNA): TGTGCCAGCCCGCGCTCGCCAGGGGCCGCCTATGGCTACACCTTC. Protein product: CASPRSPGAAYGYTF.

This clonotype was seen a handful of times. The chain joins TRBV7-6 to TRBJ2-7; D may be TRBD2 (5 bases). The CDR3 sequence is 13 residues long. Germline values: CDR1 SGHVS, CDR2 FNYEAQ. V lost 3 bases to trimming and J lost 4 bases, with 10 bases between them. The CDR3 spells CASSLSTGYEQYF. CDR3 DNA: TGTGCCAGCAGCTTGTCTACGGGGTACGAGCAGTACTTC.

The chain has TRBV6-5 and TRBJ2-7; TRBD1 is a possible D gene (5 bases). Trimming shortened V by 2 bases and J by 2 bases, and 13 bases separated the two germline ends. Per the germline V gene, CDR1 is MNHEY and CDR2 is SVGAGI. CDR3 length equals 15 residues. The CDR3 bases are TGTGCCAGCAGTTACGGTCAGGGCTTTCCCTACGAGCAGTACTTC. Protein: CASSYGQGFPYEQYF.

This clonotype turned up a few times. The chain has TRBV19 and TRBJ2-1, with 7 bases aligning to TRBD2. The CDR3 length is 16 residues. Germline CDR1 and CDR2: LNHDA and SQIVND (reference sequence). V was clipped by 5 bases and J by 2 bases; unmatched bases: 9. The CDR3 loop is CASSAMAGAPYNEQFF. CDR3 sequence (DNA): TGTGCCAGTAGTGCGATGGCGGGAGCCCCCTACAATGAGCAGTTCTTC.

The genes are TRBV4-3 and TRBJ2-7; weak D call: TRBD2 (5 bases). Looked up from germline, CDR1 is LGHNA and CDR2 is YSLEER. The CDR3 sequence is 14 residues long. V lost 5 bases and J 9 bases, leaving 20 bases between the germline ends. The CDR3 sequence is CASSLRTAAQGQYF. CDR3 DNA: TGCGCCAGCAGCTTACGGACTGCCGCCCAAGGGCAGTACTTC.

The chain couples TRBV25-1 to TRBJ1-3; D perhaps matches TRBD1 (5 bases). CDR1 and CDR2 from the germline V gene are MGHDK and SYGVNS. V was shortened by 4 bases and J by 4 bases, with 11 bases between the two germline ends. The CDR3 is 14 amino acids. The CDR3 spells CASSAPGLGNTIYF. Here the CDR3 DNA reads TGTGCCAGCAGTGCGCCGGGACTCGGAAACACCATATATTTT.

The chain is built from TRBV20-1 and TRBJ2-1; D is undetermined. Germline-derived CDR1 and CDR2 are DFQATT and SNEGSKA (reference sequence). V was clipped by 5 bases and J by 8 bases, with 10 bases between them. The CDR3 consists of 11 residues. CDR3 region: CSAPNQYEQFF. The CDR3 nucleotides are TGCAGTGCTCCAAATCAGTATGAGCAGTTCTTC.

This chain uses TRBV5-1 with TRBJ2-7; D is perhaps TRBD1 or TRBD2 (5 bases each). V was shortened by 4 bases and J by 3 bases, with 17 bases between the two germline ends. This CDR3 has 15 residues. Per germline, CDR1 SGHRS and CDR2 YFSETQ. The DNA of the CDR3 is TGCGCCAGCAGCATAGGGACCGGAGATCGCTACGAGCAGTACTTC. Translating it yields CASSIGTGDRYEQYF.

The J gene is TRBJ2-5, the V gene TRBV29-1; D is possibly TRBD2 (5 bases). The CDR3 consists of 12 residues. Per germline, CDR1 SQVTM and CDR2 ANQGSEA. Between the trimmed V and J ends, which lost 0 bases and 5 bases, there was a span of 7 bases. CDR3 sequence reads: CSVEEGSETQYF. CDR3 in DNA: TGCAGCGTTGAAGAAGGGAGTGAGACCCAGTACTTC.

The rearrangement links TRBV5-1 to TRBJ2-3; 9 bases match TRBD1. J gave up 0 bases and V 2 bases, and 19 bases lay outside the gene matches. Germline CDR1 is SGHRS and CDR2 is YFSETQ. CDR3 length: 21 residues. The CDR3 DNA sequence: TGCGCCAGCAGCTTCCCTGGGACAGGGCAGAGGGGGGCTCGCAGCACAGATACGCAGTATTTT. Translated: CASSFPGTGQRGARSTDTQYF.

This clonotype occurred a few times. This sequence joins TRBV10-3 and TRBJ2-1, with 8 positions matching TRBD2. J was trimmed by 0 bases and V by 2 bases; bases with no gene match: 6. This CDR3 has 17 amino acids. CDR1 and CDR2 (germline): ENHRY, SYGVKD. The CDR3 coding sequence is TGTGCCATCAGTGAGAGCGGCGGGAGGCTCTCCTACAATGAGCAGTTCTTC. It translates to CAISESGGRLSYNEQFF.

This clonotype has a handful of counts. V is TRBV7-2 and J is TRBJ1-2; D is undetermined. Germline CDR1 and CDR2: SGHTA and FQGNSA. CDR3 length: 12 residues. Trimming shortened V by 10 bases and J by 4 bases, and 13 bases separated the two germline ends. CDR3 nucleotides: TGTGCCACCCACGAGATGGGCTATGGCTACACCTTC. This gives the protein CATHEMGYGYTF.

This clonotype showed up just a few times. This chain links TRBV4-3 with TRBJ2-7; 8 bases fit TRBD2. The V gene end was trimmed by 1 base and the J gene end by 4 bases; junction bases not matched to a gene: 24. The CDR3 contains 21 residues. Germline loops: CDR1 LGHNA, CDR2 YSLEER. The CDR3 sequence is CASSQVDSQWGWSGSFYEQYF. As DNA, the CDR3 is TGCGCCAGCAGCCAAGTGGACTCACAGTGGGGGTGGAGCGGGAGCTTTTACGAGCAGTACTTC.

The sample holds a few counts of this clonotype. This sequence joins TRBV19 and TRBJ2-7; 7 bases align to TRBD1. The CDR3 spans 15 residues. Trimming cost V 6 bases and J 6 bases; bases outside gene matches: 14. Germline-derived CDR1 and CDR2 are LNHDA and SQIVND (reference sequence). CDR3 sequence (DNA): TGTGCCAGTAGCGCCTACAGGGGCCCATCGAGCGAGCAGTACTTC. This translates into CASSAYRGPSSEQYF.

This clonotype was detected many times. The rearrangement uses TRBV9 and TRBJ2-1; 8 nucleotides align to TRBD2. Trimming at V came to 4 bases and at J to 4 bases, leaving 13 bases not matched to a gene. There are 17 residues in the CDR3. Germline V gene lookup returns CDR1 SGDLS and CDR2 YYNGEE. The DNA of the CDR3 is TGTGCCAGCAGCCCCGGAGGAGTCGGCGGGGGGTACAATGAGCAGTTCTTC. Translation gives CASSPGGVGGGYNEQFF.

This chain connects TRBV19 to TRBJ2-4; D remains unclear. The V gene's germline CDR1 is LNHDA and CDR2 SQIVND (reference sequence). V lost 4 bases and J 7 bases, leaving 11 bases between the germline ends. CDR3 length: 13 amino acids. CDR3 residues: CASSRVYGNIQYF. The DNA of the CDR3 is TGTGCCAGTAGTAGGGTCTATGGGAACATTCAGTACTTC.

The sample holds a few counts of this clonotype. This chain links TRBV6-5 with TRBJ2-2, with 7 bases that match TRBD1. The length of the CDR3 is 17 residues. Germline CDR1 MNHEY, CDR2 SVGAGI. Trimming removed 4 bases from V and 1 base from J; junction bases left unmatched: 9. CDR3 region: CASSFDRARRNTGELFF. CDR3 nucleotides: TGTGCCAGCAGTTTCGACAGGGCGAGAAGGAACACCGGGGAGCTGTTTTTT.

This clonotype turned up a few times. V is TRBV4-1 and J is TRBJ1-2; 7 bases match TRBD1. The ends lost 0 bases at V and 7 bases at J; junction bases unmatched: 11. Looked up from germline, CDR1 is MGHRA and CDR2 is YSYEKL. The CDR3 totals 16 residues. The CDR3 loop reads CASSQDRTSGGFGYTF. DNA of the CDR3: TGCGCCAGCAGCCAAGATCGGACTTCAGGGGGGTTTGGCTACACCTTC.

This clonotype was picked up many times. This chain links TRBV2 with TRBJ1-3; no clear D gene. Germline V CDR1 and CDR2: SNHLY, FYNNEI. Trimming took 4 bases from V and 1 from J, leaving 5 bases between them. This CDR3 is built from 13 residues. CDR3 amino acids: CASSGGSGNTIYF. The CDR3 nucleotides read TGTGCCAGCAGTGGAGGGTCTGGAAACACCATATATTTT.